Sequencing of this TCR beta chain was carried out in a study of blood T cell repertoires in COVID-19. Background on the study: Specimens from acute and convalescent COVID-19 originated in the United States, Italy and Spain.

Using immunoSEQ multiplex PCR, the repertoire was profiled, and TCRdb retains in-frame clones only, with some absent. Of approximately 330,000 clones detected, 65% to 90% appear once; the ten largest clones hold around 4.4%. The CDR3 extends over 11 amino acids. Germline assignment: CDR1 DFQATT and CDR2 SNEGSKA (reference sequence). V gene TRBV20-1 combines with J gene TRBJ1-1; D unclear. The TCR comes from a woman aged 40 to 50 with acute COVID-19. Material for sequencing was PBMCs or T cells enriched from blood (not recorded which). CDR3 bases: TGCAGCGGTATCGGGAACACTGAAGCTTTCTTT. This encodes CSGIGNTEAFF.